This TCR beta chain was sequenced in a study of blood T cell repertoires in COVID-19. TCRdb's table, derived via immunoSEQ multiplex PCR, lists solely in-frame clones and lacks some. This table holds 150,000 to 200,000 clones, more than 75% found once. Germline V CDR1 and CDR2: SGHVS, FQNEAQ. V lost 5 bases and J 1 base, leaving 8 bases between the germline ends. The CDR3 consists of 13 residues. This chain joins TRBV7-8 and TRBJ1-1; weak D call: TRBD1 (5 bases). The sample comprised peripheral blood. The source is a woman between 70 and 85 years old with COVID-19, enrolled during active disease. CDR3 amino acids: CASSTGQNTEAFF. The CDR3 DNA follows: TGTGCCAGCAGCACTGGACAGAACACTGAAGCTTTCTTT.